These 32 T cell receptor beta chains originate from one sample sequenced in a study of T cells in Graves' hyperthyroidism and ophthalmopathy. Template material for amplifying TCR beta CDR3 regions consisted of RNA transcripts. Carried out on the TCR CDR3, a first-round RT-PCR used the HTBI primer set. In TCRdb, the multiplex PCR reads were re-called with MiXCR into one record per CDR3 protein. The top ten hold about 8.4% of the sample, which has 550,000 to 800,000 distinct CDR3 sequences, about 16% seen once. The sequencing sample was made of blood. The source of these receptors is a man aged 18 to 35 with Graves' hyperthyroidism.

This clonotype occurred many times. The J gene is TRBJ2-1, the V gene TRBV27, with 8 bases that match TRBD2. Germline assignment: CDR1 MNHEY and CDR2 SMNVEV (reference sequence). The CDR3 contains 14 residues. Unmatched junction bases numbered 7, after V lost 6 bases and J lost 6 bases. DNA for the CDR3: TGTGCCAGCAGGGGACTAGTCACCCTCAATGAGCAGTTCTTC. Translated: CASRGLVTLNEQFF.

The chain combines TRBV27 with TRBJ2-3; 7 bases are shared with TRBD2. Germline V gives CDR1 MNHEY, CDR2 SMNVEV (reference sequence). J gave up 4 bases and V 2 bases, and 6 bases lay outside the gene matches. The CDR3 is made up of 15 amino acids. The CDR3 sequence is CASSLRGLVADTQYF. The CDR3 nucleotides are TGTGCCAGCAGTTTAAGAGGACTAGTTGCAGATACGCAGTATTTT.

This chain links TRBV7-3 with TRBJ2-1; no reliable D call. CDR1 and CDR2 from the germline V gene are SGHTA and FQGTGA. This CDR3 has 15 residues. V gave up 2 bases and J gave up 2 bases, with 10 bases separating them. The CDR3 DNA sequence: TGTGCCAGCAGCTTAGACCTGTCGACCTACAATGAGCAGTTCTTC. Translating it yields CASSLDLSTYNEQFF.

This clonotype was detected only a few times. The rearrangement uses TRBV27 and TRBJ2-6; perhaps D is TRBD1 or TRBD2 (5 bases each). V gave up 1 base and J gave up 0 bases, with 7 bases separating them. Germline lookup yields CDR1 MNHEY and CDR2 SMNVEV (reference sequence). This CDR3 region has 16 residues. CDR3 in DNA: TGTGCCAGCAGTTTATTTGGGGGCTCTGGGGCCAACGTCCTGACTTTC. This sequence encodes CASSLFGGSGANVLTF.

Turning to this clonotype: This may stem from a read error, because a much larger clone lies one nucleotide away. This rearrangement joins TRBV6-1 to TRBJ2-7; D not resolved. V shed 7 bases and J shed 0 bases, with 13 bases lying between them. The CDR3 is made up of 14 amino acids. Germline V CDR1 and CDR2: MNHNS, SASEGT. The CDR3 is CASITVTLSYEQYF. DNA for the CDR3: TGTGCCAGCATCACCGTGACCCTCTCCTACGAGCAGTACTTC.

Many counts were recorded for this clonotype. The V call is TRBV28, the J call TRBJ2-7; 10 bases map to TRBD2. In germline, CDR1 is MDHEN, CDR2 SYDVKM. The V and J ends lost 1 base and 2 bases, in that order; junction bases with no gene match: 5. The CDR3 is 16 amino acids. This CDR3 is CASSLSGLATTYEQYF. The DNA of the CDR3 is TGTGCCAGCAGTTTATCGGGACTAGCGACAACCTACGAGCAGTACTTC.

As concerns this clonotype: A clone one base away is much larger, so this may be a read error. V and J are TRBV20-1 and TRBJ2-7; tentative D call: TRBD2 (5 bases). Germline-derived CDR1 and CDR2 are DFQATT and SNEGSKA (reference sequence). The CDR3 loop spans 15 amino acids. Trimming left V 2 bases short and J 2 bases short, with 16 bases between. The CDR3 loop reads CSARSGRAFPYEQYF. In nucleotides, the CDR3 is TGCAGTGCTAGATCCGGGCGGGCTTTCCCCTACGAGCAGTACTTC.

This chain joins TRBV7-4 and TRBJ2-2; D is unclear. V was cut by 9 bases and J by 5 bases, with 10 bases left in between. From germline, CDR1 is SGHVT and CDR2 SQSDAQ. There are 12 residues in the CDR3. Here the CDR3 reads CASTPRTGELFF. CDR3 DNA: TGTGCCAGTACCCCGCGGACCGGGGAGCTGTTTTTT.

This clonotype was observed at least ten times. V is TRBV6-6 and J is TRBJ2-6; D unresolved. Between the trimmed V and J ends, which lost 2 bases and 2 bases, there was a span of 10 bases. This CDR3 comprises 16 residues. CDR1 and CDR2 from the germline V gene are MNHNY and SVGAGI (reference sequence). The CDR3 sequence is CASSYPDLTGANVLTF. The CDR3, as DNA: TGTGCCAGCAGTTACCCCGACCTCACTGGGGCCAACGTCCTGACTTTC.

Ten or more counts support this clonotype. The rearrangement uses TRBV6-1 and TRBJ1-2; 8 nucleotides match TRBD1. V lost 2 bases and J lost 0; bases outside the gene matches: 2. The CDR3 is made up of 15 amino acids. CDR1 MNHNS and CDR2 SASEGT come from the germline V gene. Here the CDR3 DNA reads TGTGCCAGCAGTGAAAAGGACAGGGCTAACTATGGCTACACCTTC. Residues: CASSEKDRANYGYTF.

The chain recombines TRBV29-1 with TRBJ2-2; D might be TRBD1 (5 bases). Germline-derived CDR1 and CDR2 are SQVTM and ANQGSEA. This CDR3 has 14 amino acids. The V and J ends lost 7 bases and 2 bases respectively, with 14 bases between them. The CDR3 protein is CSAVGRANTGELFF. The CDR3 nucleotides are TGCAGCGCGGTAGGCAGGGCAAACACCGGGGAGCTGTTTTTT.

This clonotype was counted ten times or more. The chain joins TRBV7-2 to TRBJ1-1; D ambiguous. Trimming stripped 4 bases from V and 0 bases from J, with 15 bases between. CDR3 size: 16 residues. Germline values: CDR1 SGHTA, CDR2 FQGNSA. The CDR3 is CASSWALGPLNTEAFF. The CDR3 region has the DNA TGTGCCAGCAGCTGGGCCCTGGGTCCCCTGAACACTGAAGCTTTCTTT.

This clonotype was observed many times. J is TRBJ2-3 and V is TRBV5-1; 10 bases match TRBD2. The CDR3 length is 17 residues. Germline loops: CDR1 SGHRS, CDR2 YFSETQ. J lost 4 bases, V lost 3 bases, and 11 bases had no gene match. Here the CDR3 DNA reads TGCGCCAGCAGCTCCGGCCCGGGACTAGCGTCTCCAGATACGCAGTATTTT. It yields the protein CASSSGPGLASPDTQYF.

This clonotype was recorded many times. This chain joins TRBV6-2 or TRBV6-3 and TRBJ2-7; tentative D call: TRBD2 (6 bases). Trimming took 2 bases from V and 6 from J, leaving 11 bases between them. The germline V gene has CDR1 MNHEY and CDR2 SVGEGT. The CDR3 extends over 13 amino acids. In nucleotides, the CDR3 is TGTGCCAGCAGTTACGGGAGGAGTCTCGAGCAGTACTTC. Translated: CASSYGRSLEQYF.

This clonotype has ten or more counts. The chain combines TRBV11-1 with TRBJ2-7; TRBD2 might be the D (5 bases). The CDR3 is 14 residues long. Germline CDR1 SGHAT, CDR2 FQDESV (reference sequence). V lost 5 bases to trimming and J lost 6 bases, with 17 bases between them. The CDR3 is CASSHGGPQSEQYF. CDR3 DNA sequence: TGTGCCAGCAGCCACGGAGGACCCCAGAGCGAGCAGTACTTC.

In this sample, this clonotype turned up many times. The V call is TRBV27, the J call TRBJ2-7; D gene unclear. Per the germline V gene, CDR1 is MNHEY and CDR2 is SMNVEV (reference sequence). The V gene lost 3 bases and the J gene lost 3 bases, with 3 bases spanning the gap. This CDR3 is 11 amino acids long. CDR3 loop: CASSFYYEQYF. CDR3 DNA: TGTGCCAGCAGTTTTTACTACGAGCAGTACTTC.

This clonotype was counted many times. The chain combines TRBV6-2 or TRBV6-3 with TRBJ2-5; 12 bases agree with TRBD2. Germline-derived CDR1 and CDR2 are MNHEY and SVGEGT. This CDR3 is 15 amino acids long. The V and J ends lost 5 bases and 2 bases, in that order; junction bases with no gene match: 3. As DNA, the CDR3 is TGTGCCAGCAGTCCCGGACTAGCGGGGCAAGAGACCCAGTACTTC. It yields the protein CASSPGLAGQETQYF.

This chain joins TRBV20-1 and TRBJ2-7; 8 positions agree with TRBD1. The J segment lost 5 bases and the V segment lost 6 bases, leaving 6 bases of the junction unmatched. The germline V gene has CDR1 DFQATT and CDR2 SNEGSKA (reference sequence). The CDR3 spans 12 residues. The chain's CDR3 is CSAQQGGHEQYF. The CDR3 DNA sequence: TGCAGTGCACAACAGGGGGGTCACGAGCAGTACTTC.

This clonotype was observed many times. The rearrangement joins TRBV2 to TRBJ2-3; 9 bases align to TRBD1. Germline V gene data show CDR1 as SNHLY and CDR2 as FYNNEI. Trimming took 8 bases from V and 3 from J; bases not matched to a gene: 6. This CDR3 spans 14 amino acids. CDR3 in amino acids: CASGTGFNTDTQYF. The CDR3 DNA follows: TGTGCCAGCGGGACAGGGTTTAATACAGATACGCAGTATTTT.

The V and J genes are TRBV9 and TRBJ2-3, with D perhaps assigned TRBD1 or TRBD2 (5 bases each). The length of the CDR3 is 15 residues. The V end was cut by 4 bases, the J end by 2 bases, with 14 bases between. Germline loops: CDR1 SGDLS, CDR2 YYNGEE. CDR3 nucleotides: TGTGCCAGCAGCCCGGGACCGTTGAACACAGATACGCAGTATTTT. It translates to CASSPGPLNTDTQYF. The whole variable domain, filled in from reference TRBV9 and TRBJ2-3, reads DSGVTQTPKHLITATGQRVTLRCSPRSGDLSVYWYQQSLDQGLQFLIQYYNGEERAKGNILERFSAQQFPDLHSELNLSSLELGDSALYFCASSPGPLNTDTQYFGPGTRLTVL.

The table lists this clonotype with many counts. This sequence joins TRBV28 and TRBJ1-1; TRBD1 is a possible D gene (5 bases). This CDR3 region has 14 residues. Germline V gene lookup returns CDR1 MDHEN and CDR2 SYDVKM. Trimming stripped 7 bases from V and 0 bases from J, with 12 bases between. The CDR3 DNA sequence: TGTGCCAGCATCCGCGGGGGGGTGAACACTGAAGCTTTCTTT. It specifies CASIRGGVNTEAFF.

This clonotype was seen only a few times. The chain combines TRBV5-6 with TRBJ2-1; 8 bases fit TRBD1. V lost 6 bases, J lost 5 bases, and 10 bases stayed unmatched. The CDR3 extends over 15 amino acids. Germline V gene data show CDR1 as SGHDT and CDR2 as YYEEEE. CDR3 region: CASTPQGASHNEQFF. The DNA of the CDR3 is TGTGCCAGCACCCCTCAGGGGGCTTCCCACAATGAGCAGTTCTTC.

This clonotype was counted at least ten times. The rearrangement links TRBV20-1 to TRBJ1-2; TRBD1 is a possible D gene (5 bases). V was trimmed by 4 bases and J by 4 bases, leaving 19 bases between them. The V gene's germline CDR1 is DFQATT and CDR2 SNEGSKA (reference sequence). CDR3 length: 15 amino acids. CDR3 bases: TGCAGTGCTACAGGAGCCCCAGGGACTATCTATGGCTACACCTTC. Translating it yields CSATGAPGTIYGYTF.

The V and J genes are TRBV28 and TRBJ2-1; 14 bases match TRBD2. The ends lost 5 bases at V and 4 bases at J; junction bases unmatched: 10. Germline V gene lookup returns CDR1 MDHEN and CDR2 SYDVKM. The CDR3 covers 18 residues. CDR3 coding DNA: TGTGCCAGCAGTCGGACTAGCGGGAGGCCCTTACTTTACAATGAGCAGTTCTTC. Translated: CASSRTSGRPLLYNEQFF.

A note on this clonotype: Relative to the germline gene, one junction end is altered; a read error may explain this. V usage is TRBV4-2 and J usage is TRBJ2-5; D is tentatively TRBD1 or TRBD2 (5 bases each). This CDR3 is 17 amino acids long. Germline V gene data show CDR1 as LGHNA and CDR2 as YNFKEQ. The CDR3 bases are TGTGCCAACAGCCGCCCAAGGGGCGAGCGAGGGGAGGAGACCCAGTACTTC. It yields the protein CANSRPRGERGEETQYF.

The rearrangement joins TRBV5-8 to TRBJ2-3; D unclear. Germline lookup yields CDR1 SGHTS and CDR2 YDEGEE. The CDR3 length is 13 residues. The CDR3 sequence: CAPSPSLTDTQYF. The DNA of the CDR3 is TGTGCTCCCAGCCCGAGCCTCACAGATACGCAGTATTTT.

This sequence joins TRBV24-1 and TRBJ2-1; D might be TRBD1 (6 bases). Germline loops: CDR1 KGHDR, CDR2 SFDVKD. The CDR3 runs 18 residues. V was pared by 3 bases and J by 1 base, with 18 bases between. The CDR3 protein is CATSDPSTGDLSYNEQFF. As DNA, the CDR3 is TGTGCCACCAGTGATCCGTCGACAGGCGATTTATCCTACAATGAGCAGTTCTTC.

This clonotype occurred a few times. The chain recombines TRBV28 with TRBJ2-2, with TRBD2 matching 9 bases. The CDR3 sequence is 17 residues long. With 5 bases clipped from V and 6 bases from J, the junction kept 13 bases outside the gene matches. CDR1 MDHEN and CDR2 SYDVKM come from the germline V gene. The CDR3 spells CASSPLMVAGDAGELFF. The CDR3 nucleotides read TGTGCCAGCAGTCCTTTGATGGTAGCGGGAGATGCCGGGGAGCTGTTTTTT.

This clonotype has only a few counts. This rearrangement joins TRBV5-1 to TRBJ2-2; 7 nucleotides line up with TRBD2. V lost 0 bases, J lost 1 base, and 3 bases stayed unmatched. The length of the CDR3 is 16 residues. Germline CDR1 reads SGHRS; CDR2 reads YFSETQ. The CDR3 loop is CASSLDPSGNTGELFF. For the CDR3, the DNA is TGCGCCAGCAGCTTGGATCCTAGCGGGAACACCGGGGAGCTGTTTTTT.

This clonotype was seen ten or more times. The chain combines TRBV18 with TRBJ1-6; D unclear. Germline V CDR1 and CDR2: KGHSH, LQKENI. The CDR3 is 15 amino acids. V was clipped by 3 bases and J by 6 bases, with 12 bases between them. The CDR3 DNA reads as TGTGCCAGCTCACCGGTGGACGGAATTAATTCACCCCTCCACTTT. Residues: CASSPVDGINSPLHF.

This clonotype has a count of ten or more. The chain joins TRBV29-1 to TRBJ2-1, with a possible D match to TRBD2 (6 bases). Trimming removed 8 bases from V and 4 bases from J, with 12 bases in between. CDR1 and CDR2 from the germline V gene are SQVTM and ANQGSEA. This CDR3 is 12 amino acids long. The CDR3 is CSFLGGYNEQFF. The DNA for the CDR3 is TGCAGCTTTCTGGGGGGTTACAATGAGCAGTTCTTC.

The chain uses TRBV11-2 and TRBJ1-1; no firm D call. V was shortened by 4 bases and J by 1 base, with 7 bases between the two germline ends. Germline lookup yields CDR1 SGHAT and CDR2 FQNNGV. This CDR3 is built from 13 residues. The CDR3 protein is CASSSAENTEAFF. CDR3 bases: TGTGCCAGCAGCTCCGCGGAGAACACTGAAGCTTTCTTT.